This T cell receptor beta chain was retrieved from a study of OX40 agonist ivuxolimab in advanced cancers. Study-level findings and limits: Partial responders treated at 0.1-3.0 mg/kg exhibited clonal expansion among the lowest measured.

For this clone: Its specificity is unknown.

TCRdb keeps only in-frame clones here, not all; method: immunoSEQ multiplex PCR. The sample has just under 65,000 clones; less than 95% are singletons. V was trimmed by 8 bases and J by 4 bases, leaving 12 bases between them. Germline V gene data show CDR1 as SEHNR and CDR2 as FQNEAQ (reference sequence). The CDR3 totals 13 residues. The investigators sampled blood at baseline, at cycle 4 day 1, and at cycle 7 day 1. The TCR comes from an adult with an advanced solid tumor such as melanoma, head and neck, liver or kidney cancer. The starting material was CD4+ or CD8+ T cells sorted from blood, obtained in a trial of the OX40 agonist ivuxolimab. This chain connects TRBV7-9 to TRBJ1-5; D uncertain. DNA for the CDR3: TGTGCCAGCGGAGATCTTACTAATCAGCCCCAGCATTTT. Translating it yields CASGDLTNQPQHF.